This T cell receptor beta chain came from a study of blood T cell repertoires in COVID-19. Study information: Spain, Italy and the United States supplied samples that represented acute and convalescent COVID-19. T cells, B-cell-depleted T cells, or PBMCs supplied cDNA or gDNA.

V shed 4 bases, J shed 9 bases, and the junction held 9 bases outside the gene matches. CDR1 and CDR2 (germline): SGHNT, YYREEE (reference sequence). The length of the CDR3 is 15 residues. Study processing details: Reference gene primer amplification in the assay estimated nucleated cell counts. TCRdb keeps only in-frame clones here, not all; method: immunoSEQ multiplex PCR. That table furnishes V, J and clone size, whereas the DNA furnished D and trimming. The data contain over 120,000 clones, about 79% of them singletons. The sequence derives from a woman of 80 years or more with active or convalescent COVID-19. The rearrangement links TRBV5-4 to TRBJ2-1; 11 bases are a match to TRBD1. The sequenced material came from peripheral blood. The DNA of the CDR3 is TGTGCCAGCAGCCCAAGGGACAGGGGGTTAGCTGAGCAGTTCTTC. This encodes CASSPRDRGLAEQFF.